This T cell receptor beta chain was found in a study of breast tumors, draining lymph nodes, adjacent tissues. Study-level results: Luminal-like breast cancer showed significantly higher tumor–nontumor repertoire similarity than basal-like. The data were judged consistent with most tumor T cells coming from lymph node and expanding in tumor. Tumor T cell lymph node origin was a supported hypothesis, not proven.

The lymph nodes were axillary draining lymph nodes from breast cancer patients. Remarks on this clonotype: Its antigen is not identified.

TCRdb re-derived calls from the multiplex PCR reads in MiXCR, one entry per CDR3 protein. The sample consists of roughly 86,000 distinct CDR3 sequences, approximately 19% of them appearing once. Germline V lookup: CDR1 LGHNA, CDR2 YSLEER. Trimming took 2 bases from V and 5 from J; bases not matched to a gene: 17. This CDR3 is built from 19 residues. V gene TRBV4-3 combines with J gene TRBJ2-1; 8 bases are a match to TRBD2. This receptor was identified in a female donor with breast cancer. Some clones in this sample may be carry-over from other donors' samples. Sequenced sample: axillary lymph node tissue. CDR3: CASSQYPSGSGGVNNEQFF. CDR3 sequence (DNA): TGCGCCAGCAGCCAATACCCTTCCGGTTCGGGAGGGGTAAACAATGAGCAGTTCTTC.